The 29 T cell receptor beta chains below were found in one sample sequenced in a study of T cells after yellow fever vaccination. TCRdb recomputed calls from the 5' RACE reads with MiXCR, one row per CDR3 protein. The sample consists of over 150,000 distinct CDR3 sequences, 5.5% to 7.5% of them appearing once. This specimen consisted of CD4+ T cells sorted from PBMCs, obtained more than 4 days after the first yellow fever vaccination. Receptors were obtained from a man younger than 35 who received the YFV17D yellow fever vaccine.

This clonotype came up many times. The rearrangement uses TRBV5-1 and TRBJ2-6; D gene uncertain. This CDR3 region has 14 residues. Germline CDR1 is SGHRS and CDR2 is YFSETQ. V lost 4 bases and J 1 base, leaving 6 bases between the germline ends. CDR3 loop: CASSIPSGANVLTF. DNA of the CDR3: TGCGCCAGCAGCATACCGTCTGGGGCCAACGTCCTGACTTTC.

This clonotype was detected a few times. This chain uses TRBV29-1 with TRBJ1-1; D is perhaps TRBD1 (6 bases). CDR1 is SQVTM, CDR2 ANQGSEA, per germline. The CDR3 runs to 13 residues. V lost 7 bases, J lost 8 bases, and 20 bases lay in between. Here the CDR3 reads CSATPDSRREAFF. CDR3 DNA sequence: TGCAGCGCAACCCCGGACAGCCGAAGAGAAGCTTTCTTT. The full variable domain, with the rest looked up from reference TRBV29-1 and TRBJ1-1, is SAVISQKPSRDICQRGTSLTIQCQVDSQVTMMFWYRQQPGQSLTLIATANQGSEATYESGFVIDKFPISRPNLTFSTLTVSNMSPEDSSIYLCSATPDSRREAFFGQGTRLTVV.

This clonotype has at least ten counts. The rearrangement uses TRBV2 and TRBJ1-6; D not resolved. V lost 11 bases and J lost 9, with 14 bases in between. Per the germline V gene, CDR1 is SNHLY and CDR2 is FYNNEI. CDR3 length: 12 amino acids. The CDR3 DNA is TGTGCCGGGTCAGTAGACCTTTCACCCCTCCACTTT. It translates to CAGSVDLSPLHF.

Ten or more counts support this clonotype. The chain links TRBV5-1 to TRBJ2-6; 7 bases agree with TRBD2. V lost 4 bases and J lost 0; bases outside the gene matches: 7. CDR1 and CDR2 (germline): SGHRS, YFSETQ. The CDR3 covers 17 residues. The CDR3 sequence: CASSLIGGISGANVLTF. The CDR3 DNA reads TGCGCCAGCAGCCTGATCGGGGGGATCTCTGGGGCCAACGTCCTGACTTTC.

In its sample, this clonotype was seen a few times. CDR3 sequence: CASSLRTAANTEAFF. The CDR3 coding sequence is TGTGCCAGCAGCTTACGGACGGCCGCGAACACTGAAGCTTTCTTT. The J gene is TRBJ1-1, the V gene TRBV7-2; D is unresolved. Trimming removed 2 bases at V and 1 base at J, with 11 bases between. The germline CDR1 and CDR2 sequences are SGHTA and FQGNSA. This CDR3 region has 15 residues.

The chain combines TRBV4-2 with TRBJ1-1; D is perhaps TRBD1 (5 bases). V was shortened by 0 bases and J by 2 bases, with 10 bases between the two germline ends. Germline-derived CDR1 and CDR2 are LGHNA and YNFKEQ. The CDR3 length is 15 residues. The DNA of the CDR3 is TGTGCCAGCAGCCAAGATGGGGGAGAAAACACTGAAGCTTTCTTT. This gives the protein CASSQDGGENTEAFF.

This clonotype was recorded at least ten times. At one end, the junction sequence differs from germline, possibly due to a read error. The chain uses TRBV7-7 and TRBJ2-5, with 14 bases fitting TRBD2. Germline V gene data show CDR1 as SSHAT and CDR2 as FNYEAQ (reference sequence). CDR3 length equals 17 residues. The CDR3 sequence: CASSPGGLAGGQETQYF. CDR3 sequence (DNA): TGTGCTAGCAGCCCAGGAGGACTAGCGGGGGGCCAAGAGACCCAGTACTTC.

This clonotype was recorded at least ten times. The chain uses TRBV12-3 or TRBV12-4 and TRBJ2-3; no clear D gene. Trimming pared 3 bases from V and 0 bases from J, leaving 10 bases between. CDR3 size: 15 residues. The chain's CDR3 is CASSFDTTSTDTQYF. DNA for the CDR3: TGTGCCAGCAGTTTTGATACGACTAGCACAGATACGCAGTATTTT.

The V gene is TRBV7-2, the J gene TRBJ1-5, with 8 bases lining up with TRBD1. Germline V gene lookup returns CDR1 SGHTA and CDR2 FQGNSA. This CDR3 has 17 residues. Trimming took 5 bases from V and 4 from J; bases not matched to a gene: 13. Here the CDR3 reads CASSLHFGTGVNQPQHF. DNA of the CDR3: TGTGCCAGCAGCCTGCACTTCGGGACAGGAGTGAATCAGCCCCAGCATTTT.

This clonotype was counted only a few times. This chain uses TRBV20-1 with TRBJ2-5; 8 positions agree with TRBD1. The CDR3 is made up of 12 amino acids. Germline V lookup: CDR1 DFQATT, CDR2 SNEGSKA (reference sequence). Trimming at V came to 6 bases and at J to 7 bases, leaving 7 bases not matched to a gene. The CDR3 sequence: CSAPDRGRTQYF. In nucleotides, the CDR3 is TGCAGTGCACCCGACAGGGGTAGGACCCAGTACTTC.

This clonotype was detected ten times or more. The chain is built from TRBV15 and TRBJ2-1, with 8 bases lining up with TRBD2. From germline, CDR1 is LNHNV and CDR2 YYDKDF (reference sequence). The CDR3 has 16 residues. V dropped 0 bases and J dropped 6; count of bases not matched to a gene: 7. The CDR3 DNA follows: TGTGCCACCAGCAGAGATTATGACGGGGGGGCCAATGAGCAGTTCTTC. Protein product: CATSRDYDGGANEQFF.

This clonotype was seen a handful of times. V usage is TRBV20-1 and J usage is TRBJ1-5; a possible D gene is TRBD1 (5 bases). This CDR3 is built from 14 residues. The germline gives CDR1 DFQATT, CDR2 SNEGSKA (reference sequence). V was pared by 6 bases and J by 6 bases, with 18 bases between. For the CDR3, the DNA is TGCAGTGCCCTGGGACCTTCTGGGAGTCAGCCCCAGCATTTT. Its translation is CSALGPSGSQPQHF.

In this sample, this clonotype turned up once. A much larger clone lies one base from this, so it may be a read error. The gene calls are TRBV6-5 and TRBJ2-3, with TRBD2 as a possible D gene (6 bases). This CDR3 has 16 residues. The V gene's germline CDR1 is MNHEY and CDR2 SVGAGI. Trimming pared 0 bases from V and 8 bases from J, leaving 18 bases between. DNA of the CDR3: TGTGCCAGCAGTTACTCGATTAGCTGGGGGGTGGGTACGCAGTATTTT. This gives the protein CASSYSISWGVGTQYF.

This clonotype was recorded many times. V usage is TRBV11-2 and J usage is TRBJ1-1; D gene uncertain. CDR1 is SGHAT, CDR2 FQNNGV, per germline. The CDR3 spans 12 residues. The V gene lost 2 bases and the J gene lost 10 bases, with 11 bases spanning the gap. CDR3 residues: CASSLKGMGAFF. The DNA of the CDR3 is TGTGCCAGCAGCTTAAAGGGTATGGGAGCTTTCTTT.

The chain couples TRBV5-1 to TRBJ2-3; D gene uncertain. Germline values: CDR1 SGHRS, CDR2 YFSETQ. There are 14 residues in the CDR3. V lost 0 bases to trimming and J lost 2 bases, with 7 bases between them. The CDR3 DNA sequence: TGCGCCAGCAGCTTGGCCCCCGCCACAGATACGCAGTATTTT. It specifies CASSLAPATDTQYF.

This clonotype was seen at least ten times. The chain has TRBV4-2 and TRBJ2-5; 7 nucleotides align to TRBD2. This CDR3 has 16 amino acids. The J segment lost 4 bases and the V segment lost 1 base, leaving 9 bases of the junction unmatched. Germline V lookup: CDR1 LGHNA, CDR2 YNFKEQ. CDR3 protein: CASSQGGLDLGETQYF. CDR3 nucleotide sequence: TGTGCCAGCAGCCAAGGAGGACTAGACCTAGGAGAGACCCAGTACTTC.

V gene TRBV19 combines with J gene TRBJ1-1; D gene ambiguous. With 5 bases removed from V and 7 bases from J, the gap between germline ends came to 17 bases. The CDR3 extends over 14 amino acids. CDR1 LNHDA and CDR2 SQIVND come from the germline V gene (reference sequence). CDR3 loop: CASSLGVHSREAFF. CDR3 bases: TGTGCCAGTAGTTTAGGTGTTCATAGTCGTGAAGCTTTCTTT.

Note on this clonotype: One junction end does not reproduce the germline sequence, and a read error may be involved. The CDR3, as DNA: TGTGCCACCAGTCAGGACAAGTGCCAAGAGACCCAGTACTTC. Amino acids: CATSQDKCQETQYF. The chain recombines TRBV23-1 with TRBJ2-5; tentative D call: TRBD1 (5 bases). TRBV23-1 is an open reading frame, and its role is uncertain. This CDR3 is built from 14 residues.

This clonotype was detected ten times or more. The chain has TRBV5-4 and TRBJ2-3; a weak D match, TRBD2 (5 bases). Germline CDR1 is SGHNT and CDR2 is YYREEE (reference sequence). The V end lost 7 bases, the J end lost 0 bases, and 15 bases lay between the germline ends. This CDR3 region has 15 residues. The chain's CDR3 is CASGLAEQSTDTQYF. The CDR3 bases are TGTGCCAGCGGACTGGCGGAGCAGAGCACAGATACGCAGTATTTT.

This clonotype was picked up a small number of times. This chain connects TRBV7-2 to TRBJ1-6; 7 bases are shared with TRBD1. Trimming removed 3 bases from V and 13 bases from J; junction bases left unmatched: 9. The germline V gene encodes CDR1 SGHTA and CDR2 FQGNSA. This CDR3 has 14 residues. CDR3 amino acids: CASSFTGETNPLHF. In DNA, the CDR3 is TGTGCCAGCAGCTTTACAGGGGAGACGAATCCCCTCCACTTT.

This clonotype has at least ten counts. The rearrangement links TRBV27 to TRBJ2-1; 7 bases align to TRBD1. Germline CDR1 is MNHEY and CDR2 is SMNVEV (reference sequence). J was trimmed by 1 base and V by 6 bases; bases with no gene match: 9. The CDR3 contains 16 residues. The CDR3 loop is CASSFPDRISYNEQFF. The CDR3 region has the DNA TGTGCCAGCAGCTTTCCGGACAGGATATCCTACAATGAGCAGTTCTTC.

This clonotype was counted ten times or more. The rearrangement links TRBV5-1 to TRBJ2-1, with D possibly TRBD2 on 5 matching bases. Trimming removed 4 bases at V and 0 bases at J, with 14 bases between. CDR3 size: 16 residues. Per germline, CDR1 SGHRS and CDR2 YFSETQ. In nucleotides, the CDR3 is TGCGCCAGCAGCCTAAGCGGATCCCCCTCCTACAATGAGCAGTTCTTC. This gives the protein CASSLSGSPSYNEQFF.

The DNA for the CDR3 is TGTGCCAGCAGTGGGGGCCCCTACGAGCAGTACTTC. It yields the protein CASSGGPYEQYF. V is TRBV28 and J is TRBJ2-7, with a possible D match to TRBD1 (6 bases). The length of the CDR3 is 12 residues. Germline V CDR1 and CDR2: MDHEN, SYDVKM. The V end lost 5 bases, the J end lost 2 bases, and 7 bases lay between the germline ends.

This clonotype was observed at least ten times. The V and J genes are TRBV5-1 and TRBJ2-1; no definite D call. The V end was cut by 1 base, the J end by 5 bases, with 10 bases between. Germline lookup yields CDR1 SGHRS and CDR2 YFSETQ. The CDR3 consists of 14 residues. The CDR3, as DNA: TGCGCCAGCAGCTTGATGGGCGGTAACAATGAGCAGTTCTTC. It codes for CASSLMGGNNEQFF.

This rearrangement joins TRBV27 to TRBJ2-3; maybe TRBD1 (7 bases). V gave up 4 bases and J gave up 6 bases, with 11 bases separating them. The CDR3 totals 13 residues. Germline CDR1 is MNHEY and CDR2 is SMNVEV (reference sequence). The CDR3: CASSWAGGDTQYF. For the CDR3, the DNA is TGTGCCAGCAGTTGGGCAGGGGGGGATACGCAGTATTTT.

This clonotype was seen repeatedly, ten times or more. This chain connects TRBV6-2 or TRBV6-3 to TRBJ2-2; possible D gene TRBD2, 5 bases. Looked up from germline, CDR1 is MNHEY and CDR2 is SVGEGT. The CDR3 has 13 residues. Trimming removed 2 bases at V and 8 bases at J, with 9 bases between. The CDR3 nucleotides read TGTGCCAGCAGTTACCCGGGGTCTGGGGAGCTGTTTTTT. As protein: CASSYPGSGELFF.

This clonotype was counted ten times or more. The chain is built from TRBV5-1 and TRBJ1-4; TRBD1 agrees at 7 bases. Germline CDR1 is SGHRS and CDR2 is YFSETQ. This CDR3 is built from 14 residues. The junction had 7 bases not matched to a gene; V was cut back by 4 bases and J by 7 bases. The CDR3 DNA reads as TGCGCCAGCAGCCCGACAGGGTCGGCTGAAAAACTGTTTTTT. This sequence encodes CASSPTGSAEKLFF.

A few counts support this clonotype. A much larger clone sits a single nucleotide away, making a read error possible. CDR3 nucleotide sequence: TGTGTCAGCAGCCCAGGGTGGCGGGGGGGAGGAGATACGCAGTATTTT. Its protein is CVSSPGWRGGGDTQYF. The rearrangement joins TRBV7-2 to TRBJ2-3, with 9 bases aligning to TRBD2. The germline CDR1 and CDR2 sequences are SGHTA and FQGNSA. The CDR3 covers 16 residues.

This clonotype turned up a few times. This chain joins TRBV30 and TRBJ2-7; TRBD2 might be the D (6 bases). CDR3 length equals 12 residues. Germline CDR1 reads GTSNPN; CDR2 reads SVGIG (reference sequence). The V end was cut by 1 base, the J end by 4 bases, with 8 bases between. The CDR3 loop is CAWSAAGYEQYF. CDR3 DNA sequence: TGTGCCTGGAGTGCTGCGGGATACGAGCAGTACTTC. The variable domain in full, with the rest retrieved from reference TRBV30 and TRBJ2-7, is SQTIHQWPATLVQPVGSPLSLECTVEGTSNPNLYWYRQAAGRGLQLLFYSVGIGQISSEVPQNLSASRPQDRQFILSSKKLLLSDSGFYLCAWSAAGYEQYFGPGTRLTVT.